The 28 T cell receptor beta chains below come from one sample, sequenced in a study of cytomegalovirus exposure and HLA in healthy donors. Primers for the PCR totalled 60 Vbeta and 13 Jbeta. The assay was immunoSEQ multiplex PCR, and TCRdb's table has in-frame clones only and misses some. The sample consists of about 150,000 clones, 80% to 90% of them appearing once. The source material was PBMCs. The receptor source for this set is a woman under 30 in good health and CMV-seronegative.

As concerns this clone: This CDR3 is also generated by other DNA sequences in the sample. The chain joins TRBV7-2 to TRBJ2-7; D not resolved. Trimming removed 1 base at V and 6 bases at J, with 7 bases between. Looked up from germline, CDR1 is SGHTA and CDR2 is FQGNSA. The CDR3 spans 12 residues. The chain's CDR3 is CASSLGAREQYF. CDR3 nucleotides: TGTGCCAGCAGCTTAGGAGCTCGCGAGCAGTACTTC.

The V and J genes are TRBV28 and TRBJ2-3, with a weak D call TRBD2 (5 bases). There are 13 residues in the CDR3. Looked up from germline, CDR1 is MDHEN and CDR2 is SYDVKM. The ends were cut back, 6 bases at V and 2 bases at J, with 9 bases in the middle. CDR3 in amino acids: CASRLGSTDTQYF. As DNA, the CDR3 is TGTGCCAGCAGACTAGGGTCCACAGATACGCAGTATTTT.

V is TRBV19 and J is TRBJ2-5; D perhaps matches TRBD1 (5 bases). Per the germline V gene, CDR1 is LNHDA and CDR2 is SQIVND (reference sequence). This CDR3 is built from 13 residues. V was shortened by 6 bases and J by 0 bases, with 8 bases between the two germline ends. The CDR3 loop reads CASRTVNQETQYF. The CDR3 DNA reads TGTGCCAGTAGGACAGTTAACCAAGAGACCCAGTACTTC.

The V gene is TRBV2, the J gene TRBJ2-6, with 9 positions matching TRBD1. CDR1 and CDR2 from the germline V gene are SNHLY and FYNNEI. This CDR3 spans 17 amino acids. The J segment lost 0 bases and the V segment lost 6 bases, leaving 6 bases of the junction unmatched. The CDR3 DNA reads TGTGCCAGCAGCCGGGACAGGGTAGGCTCTGGGGCCAACGTCCTGACTTTC. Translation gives CASSRDRVGSGANVLTF.

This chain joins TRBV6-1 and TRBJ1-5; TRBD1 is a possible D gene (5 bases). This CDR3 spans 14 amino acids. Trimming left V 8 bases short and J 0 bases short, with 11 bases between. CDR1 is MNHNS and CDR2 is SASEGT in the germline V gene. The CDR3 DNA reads TGTGCCAGCGGGGCCAGATCTAGCAATCAGCCCCAGCATTTT. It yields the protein CASGARSSNQPQHF.

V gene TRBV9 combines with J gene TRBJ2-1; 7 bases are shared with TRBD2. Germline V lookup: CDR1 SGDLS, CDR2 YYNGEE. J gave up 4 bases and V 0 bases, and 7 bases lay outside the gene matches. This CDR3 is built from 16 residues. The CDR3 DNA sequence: TGTGCCAGCAGCGTAGCGGCTAGCGGACTATACAATGAGCAGTTCTTC. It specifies CASSVAASGLYNEQFF. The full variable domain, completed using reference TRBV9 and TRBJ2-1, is DSGVTQTPKHLITATGQRVTLRCSPRSGDLSVYWYQQSLDQGLQFLIQYYNGEERAKGNILERFSAQQFPDLHSELNLSSLELGDSALYFCASSVAASGLYNEQFFGPGTRLTVL.

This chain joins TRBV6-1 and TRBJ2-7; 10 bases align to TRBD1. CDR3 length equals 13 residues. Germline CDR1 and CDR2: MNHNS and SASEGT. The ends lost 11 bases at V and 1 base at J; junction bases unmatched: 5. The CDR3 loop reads CAAGQGPSYEQYF. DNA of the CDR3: TGTGCCGCGGGACAGGGGCCTTCCTACGAGCAGTACTTC.

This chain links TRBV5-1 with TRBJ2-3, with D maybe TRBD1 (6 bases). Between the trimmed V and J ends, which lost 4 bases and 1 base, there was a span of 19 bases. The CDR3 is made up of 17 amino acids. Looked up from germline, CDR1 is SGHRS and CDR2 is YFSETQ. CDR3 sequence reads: CASSRGTRQEGTDTQYF. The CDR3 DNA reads TGCGCCAGCAGCCGGGGCACCAGACAGGAAGGCACAGATACGCAGTATTTT.

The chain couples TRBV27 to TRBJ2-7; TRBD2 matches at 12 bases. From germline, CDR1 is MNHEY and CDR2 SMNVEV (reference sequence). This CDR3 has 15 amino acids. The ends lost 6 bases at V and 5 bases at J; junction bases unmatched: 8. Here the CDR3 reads CASRPTSGSTHEQYF. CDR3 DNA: TGTGCCAGCAGACCGACTAGCGGGAGTACCCACGAGCAGTACTTC.

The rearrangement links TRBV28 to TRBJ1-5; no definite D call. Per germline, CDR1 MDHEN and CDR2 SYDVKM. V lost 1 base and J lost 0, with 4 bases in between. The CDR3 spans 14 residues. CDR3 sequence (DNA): TGTGCCAGCAGTTTATTTAATAGCAATCAGCCCCAGCATTTT. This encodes CASSLFNSNQPQHF.

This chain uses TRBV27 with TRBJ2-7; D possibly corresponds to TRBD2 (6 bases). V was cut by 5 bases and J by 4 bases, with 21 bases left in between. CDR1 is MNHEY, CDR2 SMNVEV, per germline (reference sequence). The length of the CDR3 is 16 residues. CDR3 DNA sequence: TGTGCCAGCAGTCCCTACCGGGACTTTCTCTTGTACGAGCAGTACTTC. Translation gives CASSPYRDFLLYEQYF.

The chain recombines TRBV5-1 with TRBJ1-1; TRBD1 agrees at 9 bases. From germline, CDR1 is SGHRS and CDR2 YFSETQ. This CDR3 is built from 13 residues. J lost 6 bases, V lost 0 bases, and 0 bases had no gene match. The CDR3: CASSLGDRAEAFF. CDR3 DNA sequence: TGCGCCAGCAGCTTGGGGGACAGGGCTGAAGCTTTCTTT.

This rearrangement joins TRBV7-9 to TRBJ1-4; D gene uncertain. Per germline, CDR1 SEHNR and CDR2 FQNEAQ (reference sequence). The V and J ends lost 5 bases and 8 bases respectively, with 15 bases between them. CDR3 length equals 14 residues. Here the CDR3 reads CASSPVGGTEKLFF. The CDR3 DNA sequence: TGTGCCAGCAGCCCAGTAGGAGGCACCGAAAAACTGTTTTTT.

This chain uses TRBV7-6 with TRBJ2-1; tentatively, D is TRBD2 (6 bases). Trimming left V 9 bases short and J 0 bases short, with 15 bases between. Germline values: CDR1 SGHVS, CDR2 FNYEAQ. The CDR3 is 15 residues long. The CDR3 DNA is TGTGCCAGTGGGGAGAGCGGGCCCTCCTACAATGAGCAGTTCTTC. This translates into CASGESGPSYNEQFF.

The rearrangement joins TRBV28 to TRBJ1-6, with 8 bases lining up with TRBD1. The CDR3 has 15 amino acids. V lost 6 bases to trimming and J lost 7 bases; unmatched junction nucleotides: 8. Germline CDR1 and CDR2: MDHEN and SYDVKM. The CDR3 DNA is TGTGCCAGCAGAAATTCCAGGGGGCGGAATTCACCCCTCCACTTT. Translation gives CASRNSRGRNSPLHF.

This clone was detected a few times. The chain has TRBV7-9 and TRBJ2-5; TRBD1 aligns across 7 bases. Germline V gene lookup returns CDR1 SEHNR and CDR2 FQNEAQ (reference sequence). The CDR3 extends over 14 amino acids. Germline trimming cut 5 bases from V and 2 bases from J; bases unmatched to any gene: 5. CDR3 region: CASSLQGEQETQYF. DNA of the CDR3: TGTGCCAGCAGCCTCCAGGGGGAACAAGAGACCCAGTACTTC.

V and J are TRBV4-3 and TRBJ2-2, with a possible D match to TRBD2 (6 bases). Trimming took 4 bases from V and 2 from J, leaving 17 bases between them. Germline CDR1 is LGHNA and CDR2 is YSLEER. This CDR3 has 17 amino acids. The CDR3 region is CASSRFGTLLNTGELFF. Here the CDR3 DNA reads TGCGCCAGCAGCCGGTTCGGGACTCTCTTAAACACCGGGGAGCTGTTTTTT.

The DNA for the CDR3 is TGTGCCAGCAGCCTCTCGACTAGCGCTAGCACAGATACGCAGTATTTT. This translates into CASSLSTSASTDTQYF. The chain uses TRBV27 and TRBJ2-3, with 8 bases fitting TRBD2. The CDR3 spans 16 residues. V lost 6 bases to trimming and J lost 0 bases; unmatched junction nucleotides: 8. Germline V gene lookup returns CDR1 MNHEY and CDR2 SMNVEV (reference sequence).

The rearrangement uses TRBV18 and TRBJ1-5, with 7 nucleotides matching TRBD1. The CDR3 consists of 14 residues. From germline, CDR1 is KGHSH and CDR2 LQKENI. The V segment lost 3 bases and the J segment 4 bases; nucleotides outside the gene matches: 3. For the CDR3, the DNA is TGTGCCAGCTCACCGACCAGGGGGAATCAGCCCCAGCATTTT. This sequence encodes CASSPTRGNQPQHF.

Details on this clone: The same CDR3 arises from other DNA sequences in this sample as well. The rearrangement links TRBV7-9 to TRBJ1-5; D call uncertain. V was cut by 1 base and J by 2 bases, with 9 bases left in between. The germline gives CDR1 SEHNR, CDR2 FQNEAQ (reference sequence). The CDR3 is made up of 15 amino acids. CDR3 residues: CASSLGAGRNQPQHF. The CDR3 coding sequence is TGTGCCAGCAGCTTAGGGGCAGGTCGCAATCAGCCCCAGCATTTT.

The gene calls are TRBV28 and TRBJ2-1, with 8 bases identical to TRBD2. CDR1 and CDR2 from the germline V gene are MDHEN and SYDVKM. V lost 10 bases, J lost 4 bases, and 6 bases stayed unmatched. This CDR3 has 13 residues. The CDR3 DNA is TGTGCCACCCATAGCGGGGAGTACAATGAGCAGTTCTTC. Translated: CATHSGEYNEQFF.

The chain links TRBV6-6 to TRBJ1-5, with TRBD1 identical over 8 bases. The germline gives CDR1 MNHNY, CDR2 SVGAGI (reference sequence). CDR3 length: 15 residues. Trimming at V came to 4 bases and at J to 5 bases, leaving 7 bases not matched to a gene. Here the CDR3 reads CASSFRDRRYQPQHF. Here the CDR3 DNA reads TGTGCCAGCAGTTTCCGGGACAGGAGATATCAGCCCCAGCATTTT.

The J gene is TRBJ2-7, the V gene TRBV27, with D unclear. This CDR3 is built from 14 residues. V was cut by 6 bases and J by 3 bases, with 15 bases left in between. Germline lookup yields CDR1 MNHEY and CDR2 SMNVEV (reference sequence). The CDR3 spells CASSRTQVVYEQYF. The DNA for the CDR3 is TGTGCCAGCAGCCGAACCCAGGTTGTCTACGAGCAGTACTTC.

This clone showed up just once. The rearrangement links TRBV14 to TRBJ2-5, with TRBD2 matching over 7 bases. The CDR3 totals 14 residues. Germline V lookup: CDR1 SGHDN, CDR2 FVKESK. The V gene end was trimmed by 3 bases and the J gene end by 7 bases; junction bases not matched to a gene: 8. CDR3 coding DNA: TGTGCCAGCAGCCATGTGGGAGGGCAGGGGACCCAGTACTTC. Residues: CASSHVGGQGTQYF.

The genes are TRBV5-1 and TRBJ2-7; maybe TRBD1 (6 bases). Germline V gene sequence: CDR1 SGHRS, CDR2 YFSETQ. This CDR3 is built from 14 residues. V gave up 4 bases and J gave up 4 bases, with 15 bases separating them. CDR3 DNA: TGCGCCAGCAGCATAGACAGGAACAGTTACGAGCAGTACTTC. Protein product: CASSIDRNSYEQYF.

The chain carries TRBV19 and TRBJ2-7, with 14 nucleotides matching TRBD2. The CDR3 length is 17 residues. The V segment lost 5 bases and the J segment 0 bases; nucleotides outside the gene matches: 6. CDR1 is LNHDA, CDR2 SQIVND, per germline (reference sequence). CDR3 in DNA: TGTGCCAGTAGTGGGACTAGCGGGGGCGCGAGCTCCTACGAGCAGTACTTC. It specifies CASSGTSGGASSYEQYF. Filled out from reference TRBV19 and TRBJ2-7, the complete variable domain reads DGGITQSPKYLFRKEGQNVTLSCEQNLNHDAMYWYRQDPGQGLRLIYYSQIVNDFQKGDIAEGYSVSREKKESFPLTVTSAQKNPTAFYLCASSGTSGGASSYEQYFGPGTRLTVT.

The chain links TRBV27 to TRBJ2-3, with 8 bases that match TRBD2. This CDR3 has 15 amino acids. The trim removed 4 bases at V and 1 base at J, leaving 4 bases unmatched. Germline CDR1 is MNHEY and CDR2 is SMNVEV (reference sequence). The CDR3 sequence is CASSSLRGGTDTQYF. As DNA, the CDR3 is TGTGCCAGCAGTTCACTGCGGGGGGGCACAGATACGCAGTATTTT.

CDR3 sequence (DNA): TGTGCCAGTAGGGAAAAGGGACAGGCCTACGAGCAGTACTTC. Residues: CASREKGQAYEQYF. V is TRBV19 and J is TRBJ2-7, with 8 bases lining up with TRBD1. CDR1 and CDR2 (germline): LNHDA, SQIVND (reference sequence). CDR3 size: 14 residues. With 6 bases clipped from V and 2 bases from J, the junction kept 6 bases outside the gene matches.